This paragraph covers one T cell receptor beta chain sequence. Its antigen remains unidentified. Germline V gives CDR1 SGHVS, CDR2 FQNEAQ. V was clipped by 5 bases and J by 4 bases, with 14 bases between them. The CDR3 consists of 14 residues. This sample is part of a study of cytomegalovirus exposure and HLA in healthy donors. Study overall: The 120 or so validation repertoires used the same platform as the roughly 700 first-cohort repertoires (as reported by a later analysis).

This table comes from immunoSEQ multiplex PCR, and its TCRdb copy is limited to in-frame clones, with some not included. The table records more than 95,000 clones, roughly 95% of them present only once. Findings of the study overall: The majority of TCR sequences were rare, yet some public TCRs appeared in many donors.

This chain connects TRBV7-8 to TRBJ1-1; no clear D gene. The specimen was PBMCs. This TCR came from a man between 18 and 29 years old in good health and CMV-seronegative. CDR3 sequence reads: CASSPLLTGTEAFF. The CDR3 bases are TGTGCCAGCAGCCCTCTATTGACGGGCACTGAAGCTTTCTTT.